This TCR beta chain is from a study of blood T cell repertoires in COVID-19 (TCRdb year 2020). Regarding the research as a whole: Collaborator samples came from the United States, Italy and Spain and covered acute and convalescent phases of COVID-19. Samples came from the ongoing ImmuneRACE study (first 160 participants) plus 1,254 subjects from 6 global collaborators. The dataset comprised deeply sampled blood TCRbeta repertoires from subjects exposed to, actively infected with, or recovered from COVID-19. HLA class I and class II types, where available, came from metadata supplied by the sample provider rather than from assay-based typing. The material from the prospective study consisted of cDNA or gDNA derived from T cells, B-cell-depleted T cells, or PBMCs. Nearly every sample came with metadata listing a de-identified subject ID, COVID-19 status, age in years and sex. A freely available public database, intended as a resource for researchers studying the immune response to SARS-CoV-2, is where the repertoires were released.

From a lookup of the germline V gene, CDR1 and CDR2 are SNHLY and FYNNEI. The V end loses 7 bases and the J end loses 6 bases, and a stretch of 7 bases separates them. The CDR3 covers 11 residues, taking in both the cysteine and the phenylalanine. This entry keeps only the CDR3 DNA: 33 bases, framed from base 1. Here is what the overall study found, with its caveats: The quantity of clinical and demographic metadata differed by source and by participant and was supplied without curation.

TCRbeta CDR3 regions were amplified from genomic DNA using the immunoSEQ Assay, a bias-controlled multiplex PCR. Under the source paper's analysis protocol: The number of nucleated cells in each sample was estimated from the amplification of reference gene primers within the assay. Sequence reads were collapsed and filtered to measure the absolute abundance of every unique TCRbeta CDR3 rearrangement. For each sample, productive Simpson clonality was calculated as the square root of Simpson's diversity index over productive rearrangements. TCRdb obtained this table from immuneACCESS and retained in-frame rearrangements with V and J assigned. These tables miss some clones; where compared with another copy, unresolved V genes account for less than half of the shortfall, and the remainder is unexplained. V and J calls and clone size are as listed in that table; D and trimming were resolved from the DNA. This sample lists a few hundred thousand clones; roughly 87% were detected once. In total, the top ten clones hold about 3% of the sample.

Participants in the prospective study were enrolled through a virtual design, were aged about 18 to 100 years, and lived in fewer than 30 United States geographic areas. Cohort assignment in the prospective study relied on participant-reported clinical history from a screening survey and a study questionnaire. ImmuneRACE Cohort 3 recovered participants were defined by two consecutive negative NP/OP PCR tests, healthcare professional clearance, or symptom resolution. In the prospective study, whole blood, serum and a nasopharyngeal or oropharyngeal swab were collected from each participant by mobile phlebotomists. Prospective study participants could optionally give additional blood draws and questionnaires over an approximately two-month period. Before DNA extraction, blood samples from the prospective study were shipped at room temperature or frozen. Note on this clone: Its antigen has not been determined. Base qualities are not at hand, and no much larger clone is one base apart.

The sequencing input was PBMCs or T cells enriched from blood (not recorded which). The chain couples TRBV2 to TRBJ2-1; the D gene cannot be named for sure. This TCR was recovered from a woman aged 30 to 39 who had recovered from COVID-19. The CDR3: CASMYGNEQFF. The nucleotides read TGTGCCAGCATGTACGGCAATGAGCAGTTCTTC.